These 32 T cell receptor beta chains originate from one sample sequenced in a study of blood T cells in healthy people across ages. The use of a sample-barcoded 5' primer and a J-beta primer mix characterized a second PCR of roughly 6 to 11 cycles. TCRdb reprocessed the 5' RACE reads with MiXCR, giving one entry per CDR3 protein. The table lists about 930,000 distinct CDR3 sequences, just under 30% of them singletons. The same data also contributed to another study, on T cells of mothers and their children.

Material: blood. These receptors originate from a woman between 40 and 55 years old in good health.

The CDR3 here is CASSLISGRGYTF. CDR3 bases: TGTGCCAGCAGTTTGATTTCTGGCCGTGGCTACACCTTC. The chain joins TRBV27 to TRBJ1-2; D gene ambiguous. V lost 3 bases, J lost 7 bases, and 12 bases lay in between. This CDR3 is built from 13 residues. CDR1 and CDR2 from the germline V gene are MNHEY and SMNVEV (reference sequence).

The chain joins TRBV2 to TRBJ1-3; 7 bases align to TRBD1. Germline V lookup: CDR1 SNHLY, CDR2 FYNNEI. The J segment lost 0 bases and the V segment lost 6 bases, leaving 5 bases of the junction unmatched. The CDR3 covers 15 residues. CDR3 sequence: CASRRRTGSGNTIYF. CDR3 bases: TGTGCCAGCAGGCGCCGGACAGGCTCTGGAAACACCATATATTTT.

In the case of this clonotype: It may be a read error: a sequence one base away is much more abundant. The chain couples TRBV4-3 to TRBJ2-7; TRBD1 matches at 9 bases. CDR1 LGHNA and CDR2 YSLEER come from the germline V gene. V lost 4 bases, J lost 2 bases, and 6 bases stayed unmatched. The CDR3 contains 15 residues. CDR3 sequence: CASSPDRGFAYEQYF. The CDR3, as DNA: TGCGCCAGCAGCCCCGACAGGGGGTTCGCCTACGAGCAGTACTTC.

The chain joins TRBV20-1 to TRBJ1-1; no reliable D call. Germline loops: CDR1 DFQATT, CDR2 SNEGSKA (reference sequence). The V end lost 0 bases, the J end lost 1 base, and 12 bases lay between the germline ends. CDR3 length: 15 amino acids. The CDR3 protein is CSARDPSWGNTEAFF. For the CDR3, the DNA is TGCAGTGCTAGAGATCCCTCATGGGGGAACACTGAAGCTTTCTTT.

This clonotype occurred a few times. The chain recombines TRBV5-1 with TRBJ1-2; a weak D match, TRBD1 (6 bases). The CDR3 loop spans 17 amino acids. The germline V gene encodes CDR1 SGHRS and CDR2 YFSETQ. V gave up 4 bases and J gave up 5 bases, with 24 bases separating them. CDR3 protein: CASSLSRTGTSGYGYTF. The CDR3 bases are TGCGCCAGCAGCCTGTCGCGAACAGGGACTTCAGGGTATGGCTACACCTTC. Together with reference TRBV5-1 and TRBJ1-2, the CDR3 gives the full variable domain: KAGVTQTPRYLIKTRGQQVTLSCSPISGHRSVSWYQQTPGQGLQFLFEYFSETQRNKGNFPGRFSGRQFSNSRSEMNVSTLELGDSALYLCASSLSRTGTSGYGYTFGSGTRLTVV.

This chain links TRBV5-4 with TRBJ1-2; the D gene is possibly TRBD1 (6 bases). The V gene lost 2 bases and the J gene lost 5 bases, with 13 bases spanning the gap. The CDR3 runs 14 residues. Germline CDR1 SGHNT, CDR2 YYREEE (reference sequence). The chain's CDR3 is CASSLTGRGYGYTF. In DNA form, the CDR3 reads TGTGCCAGCAGCTTAACAGGGAGGGGGTATGGCTACACCTTC. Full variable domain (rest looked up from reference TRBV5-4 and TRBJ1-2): ETGVTQSPTHLIKTRGQQVTLRCSSQSGHNTVSWYQQALGQGPQFIFQYYREEENGRGNFPPRFSGLQFPNYSSELNVNALELDDSALYLCASSLTGRGYGYTFGSGTRLTVV.

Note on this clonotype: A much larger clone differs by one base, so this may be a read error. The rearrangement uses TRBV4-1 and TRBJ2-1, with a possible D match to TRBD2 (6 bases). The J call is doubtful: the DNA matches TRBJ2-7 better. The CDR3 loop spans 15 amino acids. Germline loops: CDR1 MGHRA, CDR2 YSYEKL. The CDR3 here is CASTSGGADYNEQYF. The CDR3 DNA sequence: TGCGCCAGCACCTCAGGAGGGGCTGACTACAATGAGCAGTACTTC.

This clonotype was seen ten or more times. Here the CDR3 DNA reads TGTGCCTGGAGTATGGACAGCCGATGGTCACCCCTCCACTTT. Its translation is CAWSMDSRWSPLHF. The rearrangement joins TRBV30 to TRBJ1-6; possible D gene TRBD1, 6 bases. This CDR3 spans 14 amino acids. V dropped 2 bases and J dropped 10 bases, with 15 bases sitting between them. CDR1 is GTSNPN and CDR2 is SVGIG in the germline V gene (reference sequence).

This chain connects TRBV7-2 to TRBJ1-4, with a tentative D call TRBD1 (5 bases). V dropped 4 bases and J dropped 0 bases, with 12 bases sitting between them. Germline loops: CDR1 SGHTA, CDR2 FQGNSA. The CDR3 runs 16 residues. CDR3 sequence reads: CASSSDSLPTNEKLFF. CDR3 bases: TGTGCCAGCAGCTCAGACAGCCTCCCAACTAATGAAAAACTGTTTTTT.

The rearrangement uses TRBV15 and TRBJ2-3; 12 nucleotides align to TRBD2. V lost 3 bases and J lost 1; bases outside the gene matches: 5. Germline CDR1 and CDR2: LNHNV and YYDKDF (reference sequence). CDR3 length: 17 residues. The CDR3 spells CATSSPTSGSGTDTQYF. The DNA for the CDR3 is TGTGCCACCAGCAGCCCGACTAGCGGGAGCGGCACAGATACGCAGTATTTT.

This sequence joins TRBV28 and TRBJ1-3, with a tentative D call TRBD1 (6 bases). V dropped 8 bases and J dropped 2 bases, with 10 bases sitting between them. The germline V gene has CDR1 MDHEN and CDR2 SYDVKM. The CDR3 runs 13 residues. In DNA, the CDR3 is TGTGCCAGCCTCGGGACACCTGGAAACACCATATATTTT. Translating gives CASLGTPGNTIYF.

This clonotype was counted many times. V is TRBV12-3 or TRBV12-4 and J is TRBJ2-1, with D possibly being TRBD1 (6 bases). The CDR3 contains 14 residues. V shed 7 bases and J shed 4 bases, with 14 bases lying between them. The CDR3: CASTPQGRYNEQFF. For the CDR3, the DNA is TGTGCCAGCACCCCACAGGGCCGGTACAATGAGCAGTTCTTC.

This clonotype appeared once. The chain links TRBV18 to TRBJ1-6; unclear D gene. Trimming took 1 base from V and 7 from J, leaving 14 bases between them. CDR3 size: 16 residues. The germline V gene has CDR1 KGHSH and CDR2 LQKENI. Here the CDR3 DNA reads TGTGCCAGCTCACCACGAGGCGGCCTGGGGAATTCACCCCTCCACTTT. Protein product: CASSPRGGLGNSPLHF.

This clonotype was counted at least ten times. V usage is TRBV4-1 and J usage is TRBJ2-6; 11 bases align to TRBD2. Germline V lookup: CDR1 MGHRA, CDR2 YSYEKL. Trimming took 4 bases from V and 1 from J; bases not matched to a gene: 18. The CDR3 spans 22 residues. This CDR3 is CASSPPSTSGGAQSSGANVLTF. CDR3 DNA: TGCGCCAGCAGCCCCCCCTCTACTAGCGGGGGCGCACAATCTTCTGGGGCCAACGTCCTGACTTTC.

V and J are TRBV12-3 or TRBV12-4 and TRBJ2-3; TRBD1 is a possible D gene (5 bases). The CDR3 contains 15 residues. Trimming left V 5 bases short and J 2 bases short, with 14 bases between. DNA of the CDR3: TGTGCCAGCAGTGTACTGGACACACTCACAGATACGCAGTATTTT. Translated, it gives CASSVLDTLTDTQYF.

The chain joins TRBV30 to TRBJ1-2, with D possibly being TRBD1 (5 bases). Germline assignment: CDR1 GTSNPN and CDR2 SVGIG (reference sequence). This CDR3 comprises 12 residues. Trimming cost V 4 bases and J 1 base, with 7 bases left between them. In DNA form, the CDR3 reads TGTGCCTGGACAGGGATTAACTATGGCTACACCTTC. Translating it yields CAWTGINYGYTF.

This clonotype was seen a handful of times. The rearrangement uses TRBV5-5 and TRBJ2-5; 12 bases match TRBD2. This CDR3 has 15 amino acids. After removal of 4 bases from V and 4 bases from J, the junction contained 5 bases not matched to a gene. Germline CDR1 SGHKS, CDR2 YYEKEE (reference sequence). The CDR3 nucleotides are TGTGCCAGCAGCGCGGCTAGCGGGGGGGTAGAGACCCAGTACTTC. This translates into CASSAASGGVETQYF.

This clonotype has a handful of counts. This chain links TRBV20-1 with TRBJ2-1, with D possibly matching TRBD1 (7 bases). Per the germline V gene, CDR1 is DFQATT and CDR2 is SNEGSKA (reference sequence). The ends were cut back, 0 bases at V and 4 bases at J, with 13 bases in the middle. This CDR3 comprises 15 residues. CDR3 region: CSARDDQGGYNEQFF. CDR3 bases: TGCAGTGCTAGAGATGACCAGGGGGGTTACAATGAGCAGTTCTTC.

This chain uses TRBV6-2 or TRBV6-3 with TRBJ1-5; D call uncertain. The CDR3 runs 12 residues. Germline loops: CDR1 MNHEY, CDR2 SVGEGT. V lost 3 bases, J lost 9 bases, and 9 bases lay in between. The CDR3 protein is CASSYPRAPQHF. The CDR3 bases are TGTGCCAGCAGTTATCCTAGGGCGCCCCAGCATTTT.

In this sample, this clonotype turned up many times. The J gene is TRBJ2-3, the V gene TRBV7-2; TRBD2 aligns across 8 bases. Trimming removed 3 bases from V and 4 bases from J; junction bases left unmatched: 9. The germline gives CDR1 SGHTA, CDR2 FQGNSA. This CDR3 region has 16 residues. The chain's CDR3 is CASSLAGTRSPDTQYF. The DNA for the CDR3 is TGTGCCAGCAGCTTGGCCGGGACTAGATCCCCAGATACGCAGTATTTT. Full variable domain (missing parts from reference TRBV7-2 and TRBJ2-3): GAGVSQSPSNKVTEKGKDVELRCDPISGHTALYWYRQSLGQGLEFLIYFQGNSAPDKSGLPSDRFSAERTGGSVSTLTIQRTQQEDSAVYLCASSLAGTRSPDTQYFGPGTRLTVL.

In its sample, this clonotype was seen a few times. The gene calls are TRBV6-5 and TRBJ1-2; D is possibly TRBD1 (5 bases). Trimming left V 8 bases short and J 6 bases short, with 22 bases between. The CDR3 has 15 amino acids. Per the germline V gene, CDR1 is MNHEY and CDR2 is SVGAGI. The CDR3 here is CASRKSWAGLDGYTF. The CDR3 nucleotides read TGTGCCAGCCGTAAATCTTGGGCAGGGTTGGATGGCTACACCTTC.

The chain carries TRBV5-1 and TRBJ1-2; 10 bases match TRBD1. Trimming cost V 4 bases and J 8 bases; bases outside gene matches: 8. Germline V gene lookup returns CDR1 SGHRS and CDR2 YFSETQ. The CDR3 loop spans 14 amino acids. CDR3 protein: CASSESGTGEGYTF. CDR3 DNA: TGCGCCAGCAGCGAATCCGGGACAGGGGAAGGCTACACCTTC.

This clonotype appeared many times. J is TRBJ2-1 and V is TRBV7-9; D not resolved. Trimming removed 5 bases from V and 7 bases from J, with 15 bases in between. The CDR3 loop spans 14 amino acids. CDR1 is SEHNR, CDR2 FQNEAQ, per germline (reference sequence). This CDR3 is CASSPISNWNEQFF. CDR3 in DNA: TGTGCCAGCAGCCCTATCTCGAATTGGAATGAGCAGTTCTTC.

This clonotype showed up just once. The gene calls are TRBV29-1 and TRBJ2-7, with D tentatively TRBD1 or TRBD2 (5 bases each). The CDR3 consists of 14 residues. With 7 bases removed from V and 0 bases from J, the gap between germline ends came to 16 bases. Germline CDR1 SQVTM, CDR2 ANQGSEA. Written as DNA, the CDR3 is TGCAGCGCCGTCGGGACGGTCAGCTCCTACGAGCAGTACTTC. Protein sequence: CSAVGTVSSYEQYF.

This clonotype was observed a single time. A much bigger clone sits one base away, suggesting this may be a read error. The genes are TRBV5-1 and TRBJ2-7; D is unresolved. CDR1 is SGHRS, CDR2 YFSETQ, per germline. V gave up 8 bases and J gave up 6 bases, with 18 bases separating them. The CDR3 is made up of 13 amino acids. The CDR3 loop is CARLKAVLCEQYF. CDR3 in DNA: TGCGCCAGGCTAAAAGCTGTACTCTGCGAGCAGTACTTC.

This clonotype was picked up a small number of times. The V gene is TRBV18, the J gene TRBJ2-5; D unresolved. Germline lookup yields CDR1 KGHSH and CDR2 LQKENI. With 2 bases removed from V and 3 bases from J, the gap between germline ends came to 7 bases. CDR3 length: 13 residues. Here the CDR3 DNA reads TGTGCCAGCTCACCATCTGCGGAAGAGACCCAGTACTTC. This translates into CASSPSAEETQYF.

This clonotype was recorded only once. CDR3 amino acids: CSVEGGGTYNEQFF. Written as DNA, the CDR3 is TGCAGCGTTGAAGGCGGGGGAACTTACAATGAGCAGTTCTTC. The rearrangement uses TRBV29-1 and TRBJ2-1; 7 nucleotides line up with TRBD2. Germline CDR1 reads SQVTM; CDR2 reads ANQGSEA. V was clipped by 1 base and J by 4 bases; unmatched bases: 4. The CDR3 has 14 residues.

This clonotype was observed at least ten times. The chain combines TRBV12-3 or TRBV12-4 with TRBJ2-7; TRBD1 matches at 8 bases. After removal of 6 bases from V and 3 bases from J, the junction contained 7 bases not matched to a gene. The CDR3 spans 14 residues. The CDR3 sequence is CASRPRTGFYEQYF. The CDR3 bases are TGTGCCAGCAGACCCCGGACAGGGTTCTACGAGCAGTACTTC.

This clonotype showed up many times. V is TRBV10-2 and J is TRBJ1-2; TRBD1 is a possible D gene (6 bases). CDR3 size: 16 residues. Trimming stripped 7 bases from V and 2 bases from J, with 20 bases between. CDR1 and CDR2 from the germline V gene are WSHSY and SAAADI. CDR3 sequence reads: CASTNLGAGTNYGYTF. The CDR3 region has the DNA TGCGCCAGCACTAACCTGGGAGCCGGGACAAACTATGGCTACACCTTC.

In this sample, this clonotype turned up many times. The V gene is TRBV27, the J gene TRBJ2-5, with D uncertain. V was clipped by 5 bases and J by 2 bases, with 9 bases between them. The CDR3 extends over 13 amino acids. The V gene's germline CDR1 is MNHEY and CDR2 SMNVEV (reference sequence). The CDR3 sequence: CASSPTRQETQYF. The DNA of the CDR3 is TGTGCCAGCAGTCCGACCAGACAAGAGACCCAGTACTTC.

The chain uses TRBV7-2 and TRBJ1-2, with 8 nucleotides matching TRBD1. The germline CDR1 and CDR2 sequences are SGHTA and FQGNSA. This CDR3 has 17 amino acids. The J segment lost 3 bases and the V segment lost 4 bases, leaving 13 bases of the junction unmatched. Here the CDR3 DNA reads TGTGCCAGCAGCTCCGATCCTCAGGGGGCGCTTGACTATGGCTACACCTTC. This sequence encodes CASSSDPQGALDYGYTF.

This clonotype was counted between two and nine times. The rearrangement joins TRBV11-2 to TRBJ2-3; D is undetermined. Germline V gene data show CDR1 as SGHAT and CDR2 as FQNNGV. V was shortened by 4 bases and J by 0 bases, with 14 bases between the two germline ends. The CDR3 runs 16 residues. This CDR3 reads CASSSLGVTSTDTQYF. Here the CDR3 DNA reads TGTGCCAGCAGCTCCCTTGGGGTTACTAGCACAGATACGCAGTATTTT.